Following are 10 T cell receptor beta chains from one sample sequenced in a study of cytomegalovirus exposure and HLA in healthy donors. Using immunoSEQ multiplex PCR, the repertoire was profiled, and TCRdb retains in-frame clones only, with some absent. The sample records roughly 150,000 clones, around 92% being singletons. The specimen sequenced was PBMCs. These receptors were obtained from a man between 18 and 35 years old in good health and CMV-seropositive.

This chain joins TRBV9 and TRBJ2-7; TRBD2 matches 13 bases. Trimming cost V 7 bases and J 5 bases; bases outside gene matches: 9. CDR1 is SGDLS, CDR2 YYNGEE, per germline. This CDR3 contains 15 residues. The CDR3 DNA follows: TGTGCCAGCGGCGCCTCTGGACTAGCGGGAGACGAGCAGTACTTC. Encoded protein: CASGASGLAGDEQYF.

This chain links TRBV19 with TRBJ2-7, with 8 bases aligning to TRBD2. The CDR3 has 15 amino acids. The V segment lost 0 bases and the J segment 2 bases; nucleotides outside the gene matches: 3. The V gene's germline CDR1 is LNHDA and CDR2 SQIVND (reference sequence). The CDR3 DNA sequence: TGTGCCAGTAGTATAGACTCAGCGGGAGCCTACGAGCAGTACTTC. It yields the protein CASSIDSAGAYEQYF.

CDR3 bases: TGTGCCACCAGCAGAGTCGGAGGGGTCGAGCAGTACTTC. This gives the protein CATSRVGGVEQYF. The chain has TRBV15 and TRBJ2-7; D is possibly TRBD2 (6 bases). V shed 1 base and J shed 6 bases, with 10 bases lying between them. Germline CDR1 LNHNV, CDR2 YYDKDF (reference sequence). The CDR3 has 13 residues.

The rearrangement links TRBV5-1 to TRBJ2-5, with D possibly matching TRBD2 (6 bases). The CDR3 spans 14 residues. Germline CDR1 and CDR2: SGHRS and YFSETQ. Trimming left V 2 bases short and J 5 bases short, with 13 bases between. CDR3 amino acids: CASSLGTGGETQYF. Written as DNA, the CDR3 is TGCGCCAGCAGCTTAGGGACTGGGGGGGAGACCCAGTACTTC.

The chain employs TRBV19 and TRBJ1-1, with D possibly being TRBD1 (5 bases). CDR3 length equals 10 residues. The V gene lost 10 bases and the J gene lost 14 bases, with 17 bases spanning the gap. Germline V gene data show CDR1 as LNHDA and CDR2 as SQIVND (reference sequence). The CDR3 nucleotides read TGTGCCACCGATCAGGGCGTACCATTCTTT. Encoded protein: CATDQGVPFF.

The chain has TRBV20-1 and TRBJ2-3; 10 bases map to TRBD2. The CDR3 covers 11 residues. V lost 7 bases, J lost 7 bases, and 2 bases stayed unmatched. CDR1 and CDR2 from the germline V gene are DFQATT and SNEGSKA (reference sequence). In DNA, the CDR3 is TGCAGTGGGACTAGCGGAAATACGCAGTATTTT. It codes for CSGTSGNTQYF.

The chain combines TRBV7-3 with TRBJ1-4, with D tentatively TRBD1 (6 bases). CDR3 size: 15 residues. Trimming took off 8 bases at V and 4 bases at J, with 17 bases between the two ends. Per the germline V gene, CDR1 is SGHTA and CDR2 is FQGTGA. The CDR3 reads CASSSSGTLNEKLFF. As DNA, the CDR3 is TGTGCCAGCTCTTCTTCCGGGACACTTAATGAAAAACTGTTTTTT.

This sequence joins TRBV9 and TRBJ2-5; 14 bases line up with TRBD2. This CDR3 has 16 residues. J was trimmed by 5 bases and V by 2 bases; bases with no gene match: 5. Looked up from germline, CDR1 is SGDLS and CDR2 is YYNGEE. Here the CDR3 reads CASSVGTSGSVETQYF. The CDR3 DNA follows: TGTGCCAGCAGCGTCGGGACTAGCGGGAGTGTGGAGACCCAGTACTTC.

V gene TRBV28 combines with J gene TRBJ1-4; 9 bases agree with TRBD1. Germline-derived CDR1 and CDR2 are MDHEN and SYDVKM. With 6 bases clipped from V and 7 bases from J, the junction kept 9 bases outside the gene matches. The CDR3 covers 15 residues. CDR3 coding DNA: TGTGCCAGCAGCCCAGTACAGGGGGCCGCTGAAAAACTGTTTTTT. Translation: CASSPVQGAAEKLFF.

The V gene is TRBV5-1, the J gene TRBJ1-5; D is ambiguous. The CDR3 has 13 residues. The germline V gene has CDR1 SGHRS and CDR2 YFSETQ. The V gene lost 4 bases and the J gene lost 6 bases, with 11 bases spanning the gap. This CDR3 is CASSLEPGQPQHF. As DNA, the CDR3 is TGCGCCAGCAGCCTTGAGCCCGGTCAGCCCCAGCATTTT.